The T cell receptor (beta chain) described here comes from a study of identical twins. MiXCR, run by TCRdb on the 5' RACE reads, gives a single entry per CDR3 protein. Of 750,000 to 950,000 distinct CDR3 sequences in the sample, more than 9% are singletons; the top ten hold around 1.6%. In its sample, this clonotype was seen many times. This CDR3 has 15 residues. The V end lost 5 bases, the J end lost 2 bases, and 17 bases lay between the germline ends. Germline V gene data show CDR1 as DFQATT and CDR2 as SNEGSKA (reference sequence). The same sample was also used in a study of yellow fever vaccine responses in identical twins.

The TCR comes from a woman aged 18 to 35 in good health. This chain connects TRBV20-1 to TRBJ2-3; a possible D gene is TRBD1 (7 bases). The sample taken for sequencing was PBMCs. CDR3 residues: CSAGKTGTLTDTQYF. The CDR3 DNA reads as TGCAGTGCTGGAAAGACAGGGACTCTCACAGATACGCAGTATTTT.